Listed here are 16 T cell receptor beta chains from one sample, sequenced in a study of blood T cell repertoires in COVID-19. Method: immunoSEQ multiplex PCR; TCRdb's copy keeps in-frame clones and lacks some. This table has approximately 400,000 clones, roughly four fifths appearing once. Sequencing was done on a sample of PBMCs or T cells enriched from blood (not recorded which). All receptors come from a woman in her fifties or sixties who had recovered from COVID-19.

The rearrangement joins TRBV18 to TRBJ1-5, with D uncertain. V lost 2 bases and J 4 bases, leaving 3 bases between the germline ends. This CDR3 comprises 12 residues. Germline CDR1 reads KGHSH; CDR2 reads LQKENI. CDR3 in amino acids: CASSPINQPQHF. The CDR3 coding sequence is TGTGCCAGCTCACCAATAAATCAGCCCCAGCATTTT.

The chain has TRBV28 and TRBJ1-4; the match to TRBD1 covers 7 bases. Germline CDR1 is MDHEN and CDR2 is SYDVKM. The ends lost 5 bases at V and 2 bases at J; junction bases unmatched: 5. The CDR3 spans 15 residues. CDR3 DNA: TGTGCCAGCAGTGAACAGGGGTTCACTAATGAAAAACTGTTTTTT. It encodes CASSEQGFTNEKLFF.

In its sample, this clone was seen once. This chain uses TRBV4-1 with TRBJ2-7; the match to TRBD1 covers 10 bases. CDR3 size: 16 residues. Germline values: CDR1 MGHRA, CDR2 YSYEKL. V lost 2 bases and J lost 2; bases outside the gene matches: 6. The chain's CDR3 is CASSQSTGQGTYEQYF. As DNA, the CDR3 is TGCGCCAGCAGCCAAAGTACGGGACAGGGGACCTACGAGCAGTACTTC.

As to this clone: One end of the junction fails to match germline, which may point to a read error. The chain joins TRBV7-7 to TRBJ2-5; possibly TRBD2 for D (6 bases). The CDR3 has 15 residues. The germline gives CDR1 SSHAT, CDR2 FNYEAQ (reference sequence). Written as DNA, the CDR3 is TGTGCTAGCAGCTCAGGGAGGAGTTCAGAAGGGACCCAGTACTTC. This codes for CASSSGRSSEGTQYF.

J is TRBJ1-4 and V is TRBV5-1, with 7 bases that match TRBD1. Unmatched junction bases numbered 8, after V lost 4 bases and J lost 2 bases. There are 16 residues in the CDR3. The germline CDR1 and CDR2 sequences are SGHRS and YFSETQ. CDR3 bases: TGCGCCAGCAGCGCCTCTACAGGGGCCACTAATGAAAAACTGTTTTTT. Encoded protein: CASSASTGATNEKLFF.

Here the CDR3 reads CASSSTILAGGGNEQFF. CDR3 nucleotides: TGTGCCAGCAGCTCAACCATTTTGGCGGGAGGGGGCAATGAGCAGTTCTTC. The chain carries TRBV7-3 and TRBJ2-1; 9 bases align to TRBD2. The germline V gene has CDR1 SGHTA and CDR2 FQGTGA. V trimming: 4 bases; J trimming: 6 bases; junction bases outside the gene matches: 13. There are 17 residues in the CDR3.

The gene calls are TRBV4-3 and TRBJ1-2, with 9 bases matching TRBD1. CDR1 is LGHNA and CDR2 is YSLEER in the germline V gene. Losses at the gene ends were 0 bases for V and 4 bases for J; bases not matched to a gene: 6. The CDR3 is made up of 16 amino acids. Here the CDR3 reads CASSQDNRGQGYGYTF. CDR3 coding DNA: TGCGCCAGCAGCCAAGACAACAGGGGGCAAGGCTATGGCTACACCTTC.

The CDR3 region has the DNA TGCGCCAGCAGCAAAGGACAGGCTGGCCCTGAAGCTTTCTTT. This translates into CASSKGQAGPEAFF. The chain couples TRBV4-1 to TRBJ1-1; 7 bases agree with TRBD1. CDR3 length equals 14 residues. Trimming removed 5 bases from V and 6 bases from J; junction bases left unmatched: 9. CDR1 MGHRA and CDR2 YSYEKL come from the germline V gene.

V and J are TRBV19 and TRBJ1-6, with unresolved D. Trimming took off 5 bases at V and 9 bases at J, with 17 bases between the two ends. CDR1 is LNHDA and CDR2 is SQIVND in the germline V gene (reference sequence). The CDR3 contains 15 residues. The CDR3 DNA follows: TGTGCCAGTAGTCCAAGTGGGAGTCGCGGTTCACCCCTCCACTTT. This encodes CASSPSGSRGSPLHF.

This clone was found once. The chain couples TRBV29-1 to TRBJ2-3, with D possibly TRBD1 on 6 matching bases. The CDR3 is 16 residues long. With 7 bases removed from V and 0 bases from J, the gap between germline ends came to 20 bases. The V gene's germline CDR1 is SQVTM and CDR2 ANQGSEA. CDR3 sequence reads: CSAYRAAGQSTDTQYF. CDR3 coding DNA: TGCAGCGCTTACAGGGCCGCCGGGCAGAGCACAGATACGCAGTATTTT.

A few counts support this clone. The chain is built from TRBV19 and TRBJ1-5; D is undetermined. The CDR3 is 19 amino acids. V was trimmed by 1 base and J by 1 base, leaving 20 bases between them. The V gene's germline CDR1 is LNHDA and CDR2 SQIVND (reference sequence). The CDR3 bases are TGTGCCAGTAGTATAGGATACGCTGTGGTGGGCGGGAGCAATCAGCCCCAGCATTTT. This codes for CASSIGYAVVGGSNQPQHF.

The chain carries TRBV27 and TRBJ1-3, with unresolved D. CDR3 length equals 15 residues. The V end lost 7 bases, the J end lost 0 bases, and 13 bases lay between the germline ends. Germline V gene lookup returns CDR1 MNHEY and CDR2 SMNVEV (reference sequence). The CDR3: CASKMEAFSGNTIYF. The DNA for the CDR3 is TGTGCCAGCAAGATGGAGGCCTTCTCTGGAAACACCATATATTTT.

The chain carries TRBV19 and TRBJ2-3, with D perhaps TRBD1 (8 bases). Trimming left V 6 bases short and J 4 bases short, with 23 bases between. Germline V CDR1 and CDR2: LNHDA, SQIVND (reference sequence). This CDR3 region has 17 residues. CDR3 in DNA: TGTGCCAGTAGGAGGGATACAGGGGGGGAAAGGGCAGATACGCAGTATTTT. This gives the protein CASRRDTGGERADTQYF.

CDR3 in DNA: TGTGCCAGCAGCTTGGACAGGCCCTCTGGAAACACCATATATTTT. Translation gives CASSLDRPSGNTIYF. This chain connects TRBV5-5 to TRBJ1-3; weak D call: TRBD1 (5 bases). CDR3 length equals 15 residues. V lost 0 bases and J lost 0, with 7 bases in between. Germline values: CDR1 SGHKS, CDR2 YYEKEE (reference sequence).

The chain recombines TRBV3-1 (or the pseudogene TRBV3-2) with TRBJ2-5, with a tentative D call TRBD2 (5 bases). This CDR3 comprises 16 residues. Trimming left V 5 bases short and J 5 bases short, with 21 bases between. The V gene's germline CDR1 is LGHDT and CDR2 YNNKEL (reference sequence). This CDR3 is CASSSREPDHGETQYF. As DNA, the CDR3 is TGTGCCAGCAGCTCAAGGGAGCCGGACCACGGCGAGACCCAGTACTTC.

In DNA, the CDR3 is TGCGCCAGCAGCCCCCCAGGCGCGTCGTCCTACAATGAGCAGTTCTTC. Amino acids: CASSPPGASSYNEQFF. V gene TRBV4-1 combines with J gene TRBJ2-1; D is uncertain. Per germline, CDR1 MGHRA and CDR2 YSYEKL. The CDR3 is 16 residues long. V gave up 4 bases and J gave up 1 base, with 14 bases separating them.